A selection of T cell receptor beta chains follows, all from one sample in a study of T cells after yellow fever vaccination. MiXCR was run by TCRdb on the 5' RACE reads, yielding one entry per CDR3 protein. This sample has a few hundred thousand distinct CDR3 sequences, with 17% found just once. Sample: PBMCs, taken 5 days after the first yellow fever vaccination. These receptors were taken from a man aged 18 to 29 who received the YFV17D yellow fever vaccine. Each CDR3 is given with its conserved first and last residue. Each record gives: clone size, CDR3 length, V gene, D gene, J gene, CDR3 protein, CDR3 DNA. The D gene is left open where the match is weak. Expanded clones are given a class, and other clones once, few, many or no size at all.

.	15	TRBV11-2	.	TRBJ1-1	CASSFQRYGRAEAFF	TGTGCCAGCAGCTTCCAACGCTACGGGAGGGCTGAAGCTTTCTTT
.	14	TRBV4-2	.	TRBJ2-5	CASSPQGNKETQYF	TGTGCCAGCAGCCCCCAGGGGAATAAAGAGACCCAGTACTTC
.	18	TRBV27	TRBD1	TRBJ2-6	CASSPSGTGGSGANVLTF	TGTGCCAGCAGTCCTTCCGGGACAGGGGGCTCTGGGGCCAACGTCCTGACTTTC
.	13	TRBV4-3	.	TRBJ2-7	CASSQVGGDEQYF	TGCGCCAGCAGCCAAGTTGGGGGTGACGAGCAGTACTTC
.	14	TRBV5-1	.	TRBJ2-5	CASSLGESQETQYF	TGCGCCAGCAGCTTGGGAGAATCCCAGGAGACCCAGTACTTC
.	15	TRBV30	.	TRBJ2-1	CAWSYYGTSTDEQFF	TGTGCCTGGAGTTACTACGGGACCTCGACCGATGAGCAGTTCTTC
few	17	TRBV19	.	TRBJ2-2	CASSRIPGQPNTGELFF	TGTGCCAGTAGTAGAATTCCGGGACAACCGAACACCGGGGAGCTGTTTTTT
few	15	TRBV3-1	TRBD2	TRBJ2-3	CASSRSGGHTDTQYF	TGTGCCAGCAGCCGCAGCGGGGGGCACACAGATACGCAGTATTTT
few	14	TRBV28	.	TRBJ2-7	CASSLMQGSYEQYF	TGTGCCAGCAGTTTGATGCAGGGATCCTACGAGCAGTACTTC
few	12	TRBV12-3/TRBV12-4	.	TRBJ2-7	CASSPQPGEQYF	TGTGCCAGCAGTCCCCAACCGGGCGAGCAGTACTTC
few	14	TRBV12-3/TRBV12-4	.	TRBJ2-1	CASSLADGMYEQFF	TGTGCCAGCAGTTTAGCGGACGGGATGTATGAGCAGTTCTTC
.	13	TRBV6-5	.	TRBJ2-4	CASSYTGSDIQYF	TGTGCCAGCAGTTACACAGGGTCGGACATTCAGTACTTC
.	14	TRBV4-3	.	TRBJ1-5	CASSQDIPDQPQHF	TGCGCCAGCAGCCAAGATATACCGGATCAGCCCCAGCATTTT
.	18	TRBV5-1	TRBD1	TRBJ1-2	CASSWTGTGKLANYGYTF	TGCGCCAGCAGCTGGACCGGGACAGGGAAGTTAGCTAACTATGGCTACACCTTC
.	18	TRBV4-1	TRBD2	TRBJ2-1	CASSHGLVGLAGGHEQFF	TGCGCCAGCAGTCACGGGCTCGTCGGACTAGCGGGGGGTCATGAGCAGTTCTTC
.	20	TRBV7-8	TRBD1	TRBJ2-2	CASSLGWGTGGSLGAGELFF	TGTGCCAGCAGCTTGGGATGGGGGACAGGGGGCTCCCTCGGTGCCGGGGAGCTGTTTTTT
few	16	TRBV7-9	TRBD2	TRBJ2-3	CASSFGLAGQGDTQYF	TGTGCCAGCAGCTTTGGGCTAGCGGGCCAGGGGGATACGCAGTATTTT
few	15	TRBV20-1	.	TRBJ2-7	CSAQNPGRNSYEQYF	TGCAGTGCTCAGAACCCGGGACGGAACTCCTACGAGCAGTACTTC
many	14	TRBV3-1	.	TRBJ2-7	CASKTGEGSYEQYF	TGTGCCAGCAAAACAGGGGAGGGGTCCTACGAGCAGTACTTC
.	14	TRBV4-1	.	TRBJ1-2	CASSQALGAYGYTF	TGCGCCAGCAGCCAAGCCTTGGGGGCCTATGGCTACACCTTC
few	14	TRBV5-1	.	TRBJ2-5	CASSLAGLQETQYF	TGCGCCAGCAGCTTGGCCGGATTACAAGAGACCCAGTACTTC
.	13	TRBV18	TRBD1	TRBJ1-1	CATSPQGDTEAFF	TGTGCCACCTCCCCGCAGGGGGACACTGAAGCTTTCTTT
few	19	TRBV4-2	TRBD2	TRBJ2-1	CASSATGTSGGSSYNEQFF	TGTGCCAGCAGCGCGACCGGGACTAGCGGGGGTAGCTCCTACAATGAGCAGTTCTTC
once	13	TRBV7-2	.	TRBJ2-7	CASGPITTYEQYF	TGTGCCAGCGGACCAATAACGACCTACGAGCAGTACTTC
.	14	TRBV7-8	TRBD2	TRBJ2-1	CASSLGGLANEQFF	TGTGCCAGCAGCTTAGGGGGACTAGCGAATGAGCAGTTCTTC
many	13	TRBV12-3/TRBV12-4	.	TRBJ2-1	CASSLDDGDEQFF	TGTGCCAGCAGTTTAGACGACGGGGATGAGCAGTTCTTC
few	12	TRBV29-1	.	TRBJ2-1	CSVDRTYNEQFF	TGCAGCGTGGACCGGACCTACAATGAGCAGTTCTTC
.	24	TRBV15	TRBD1	TRBJ2-6	CATSSLRGQGPLPGSSSGANVLTF	TGTGCCACCAGCAGCCTACGAGGACAGGGACCGCTGCCTGGATCAAGCTCTGGGGCCAACGTCCTGACTTTC
few	13	TRBV15	.	TRBJ2-5	CATSRDPGETQYF	TGTGCCACCAGCAGAGATCCGGGAGAGACCCAGTACTTC
.	13	TRBV20-1	.	TRBJ1-3	CSAPASGKDTIYF	TGCAGTGCTCCGGCTTCAGGGAAAGACACCATATATTTT
few	14	TRBV7-9	.	TRBJ2-7	CASSLKIRGPEQYF	TGTGCCAGCAGCTTAAAAATACGGGGGCCCGAGCAGTACTTC
.	17	TRBV5-5	.	TRBJ2-7	CASSSVRMGASPYEQYF	TGTGCCAGCAGCTCGGTCAGGATGGGGGCCTCTCCCTACGAGCAGTACTTC
few	14	TRBV6-5	.	TRBJ1-2	CASSYPDDLGGYTF	TGTGCCAGCAGTTACCCGGACGACCTGGGCGGCTACACCTTC
few	14	TRBV12-3/TRBV12-4	.	TRBJ2-3	CASSLGTYTDTQYF	TGTGCCAGCAGTTTGGGGACCTACACAGATACGCAGTATTTT
many	14	TRBV4-2	.	TRBJ2-3	CASSQDWLSDTQYF	TGTGCCAGCAGCCAAGATTGGCTTTCAGATACGCAGTATTTT
.	18	TRBV24-1	TRBD2	TRBJ2-1	CATSETGTSGGAPNEQFF	TGTGCCACCAGTGAGACCGGGACTAGCGGGGGGGCCCCCAATGAGCAGTTCTTC
.	12	TRBV15	.	TRBJ2-1	CATSRVDNEQFF	TGTGCCACCAGCAGAGTTGACAATGAGCAGTTCTTC
few	14	TRBV3-1	.	TRBJ1-2	CASSSQPLNYGYTF	TGTGCCAGCAGCTCCCAACCGCTTAACTATGGCTACACCTTC
.	14	TRBV5-1	.	TRBJ2-3	CASTRDSSRDTQYF	TGCGCCAGCACCCGGGACTCCAGCAGAGATACGCAGTATTTT
many	18	TRBV12-3/TRBV12-4	TRBD2	TRBJ2-1	CASSFRLAGGHSYNEQFF	TGTGCCAGCAGTTTTAGGCTAGCGGGGGGTCACTCCTACAATGAGCAGTTCTTC
.	15	TRBV20-1	TRBD1	TRBJ2-7	CSASPQQGGSYEQYF	TGCAGTGCTAGTCCCCAACAGGGGGGCTCCTACGAGCAGTACTTC
few	15	TRBV7-2	TRBD1	TRBJ2-5	CASSTQGARGETQYF	TGTGCCAGCAGCACACAGGGGGCGCGTGGAGAGACCCAGTACTTC
few	16	TRBV4-3	TRBD2	TRBJ2-2	CASSQDERGRTGELFF	TGCGCCAGCAGCCAAGATGAGCGGGGGCGCACCGGGGAGCTGTTTTTT
few	14	TRBV5-1	.	TRBJ2-3	CASSPRGDDDTWYF	TGCGCCAGCAGCCCCCGAGGGGATGACGATACTTGGTATTTT
few	15	TRBV28	TRBD1	TRBJ1-1	CASRRRRGQATEAFF	TGTGCCAGCAGGAGACGGAGGGGGCAAGCAACTGAAGCTTTCTTT
.	13	TRBV20-1	.	TRBJ2-7	CSAPNPPNYEQYF	TGCAGTGCGCCGAATCCCCCTAACTACGAGCAGTACTTC
.	12	TRBV5-1	.	TRBJ1-1	CASSLTGPEAFF	TGCGCCAGCAGCTTGACAGGTCCCGAAGCTTTCTTT
.	13	TRBV12-3/TRBV12-4	.	TRBJ1-1	CASSLGLRNEAFF	TGTGCCAGCAGTTTGGGGTTGAGGAATGAAGCTTTCTTT
few	13	TRBV2	TRBD1	TRBJ1-2	CASGRDSDYGYTF	TGTGCCAGCGGCCGGGACAGTGACTATGGCTACACCTTC
.	18	TRBV4-2	.	TRBJ2-3	CASSQDIRRGVRTDTQYF	TGTGCCAGCAGCCAAGATATCCGCAGGGGGGTCAGAACAGATACGCAGTATTTT
few	17	TRBV5-1	.	TRBJ1-6	CASALGPPSSYNSPLHF	TGCGCCAGCGCTTTGGGACCGCCGAGCTCCTATAATTCACCCCTCCACTTT
many	15	TRBV27	TRBD2	TRBJ2-2	CATGLWQLNTGELFF	TGTGCCACGGGACTATGGCAGTTGAACACCGGGGAGCTGTTTTTT
few	13	TRBV12-3/TRBV12-4	.	TRBJ2-1	CASSTLGPHEQFF	TGTGCCAGCAGTACTCTGGGTCCCCATGAGCAGTTCTTC
.	16	TRBV20-1	TRBD1	TRBJ1-5	CSARRADREGNQPQHF	TGCAGTGCTAGAAGGGCTGACAGGGAGGGCAATCAGCCCCAGCATTTT
few	13	TRBV28	.	TRBJ1-2	CASSPRYSYGYTF	TGTGCCAGCAGTCCTAGATATAGTTATGGCTACACCTTC
.	15	TRBV18	.	TRBJ1-1	CASSPAILGNTEAFF	TGTGCCAGCTCACCAGCAATACTAGGGAACACTGAAGCTTTCTTT
.	13	TRBV2	.	TRBJ2-2	CASILGGSGELFF	TGTGCCAGCATCCTTGGAGGGTCCGGGGAGCTGTTTTTT